This T cell receptor (beta chain) was recovered during a study of blood T cell repertoires in COVID-19. About the study: Spain, Italy and the United States supplied samples that represented acute and convalescent COVID-19.

Per the study methods: Reference gene primer amplification gave estimated nucleated cell counts. Only in-frame clones appear in the TCRdb table, and some are missing; sequencing was by immunoSEQ multiplex PCR. V and J calls and clone size follow that table, whereas D and trimming were derived from the DNA. Altogether around 230,000 clones are present, almost 85% being singletons, with the ten largest covering approximately 15%. This clone was counted once. Other nucleotide sequences from this sample produce the same CDR3. Participants spanned ages about 18 to 90 years and resided in 20 to 30 US areas. From germline, CDR1 is SNHLY and CDR2 FYNNEI. Trimming pared 4 bases from V and 5 bases from J, leaving 11 bases between. The CDR3 has 13 residues.

This chain joins TRBV2 and TRBJ1-2; no definite D call. The TCR comes from a man aged 35-49 years who had recovered from COVID-19. The sequencing sample was made of PBMCs or T cells enriched from blood (not recorded which). As DNA, the CDR3 is TGTGCCAGCAGTGGCGGCGGGCGATATGGCTACACCTTC. As protein: CASSGGGRYGYTF. The entire variable domain, with the rest obtained from reference TRBV2 and TRBJ1-2, is as follows: EPEVTQTPSHQVTQMGQEVILRCVPISNHLYFYWYRQILGQKVEFLVSFYNNEISEKSEIFDDQFSVERPDGSNFTLKIRSTKLEDSAMYFCASSGGGRYGYTFGSGTRLTVV.